The clone carrying this TCR beta chain came up many times. This entry belongs to a study of CD8 T cells in ankylosing spondylitis. The V and J ends lost 6 bases and 5 bases respectively, with 22 bases between them. The V gene's germline CDR1 is LGHDT and CDR2 YNNKEL (reference sequence). The CDR3 runs 17 residues. TCRdb independently ran MiXCR on the 5' RACE reads; one entry per CDR3 protein. The sample carries 230,000 or so distinct CDR3 sequences, 20% to 30% recorded once. V usage is TRBV3-1 and J usage is TRBJ2-2, with D possibly matching TRBD2 (6 bases). This receptor was identified in a male donor with ankylosing spondylitis or in good health (not recorded which). The material sequenced was blood, either unsorted or a sorted T cell fraction (not recorded which). For the CDR3, the DNA is TGTGCCAGCAGAAATGATCTAGCGTCTTGGGGAACCGGGGAGCTGTTTTTT. Protein: CASRNDLASWGTGELFF.